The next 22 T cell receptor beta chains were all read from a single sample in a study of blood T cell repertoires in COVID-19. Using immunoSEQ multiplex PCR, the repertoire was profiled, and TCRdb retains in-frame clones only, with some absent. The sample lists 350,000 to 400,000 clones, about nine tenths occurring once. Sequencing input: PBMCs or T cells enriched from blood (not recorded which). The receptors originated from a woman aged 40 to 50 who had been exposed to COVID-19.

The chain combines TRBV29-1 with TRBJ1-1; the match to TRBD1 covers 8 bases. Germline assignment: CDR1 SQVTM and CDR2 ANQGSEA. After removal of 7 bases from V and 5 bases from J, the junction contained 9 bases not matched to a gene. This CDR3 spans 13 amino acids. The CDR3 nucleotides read TGCAGCGCCCCGGACAGGGAAGGTACTGAAGCTTTCTTT. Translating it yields CSAPDREGTEAFF.

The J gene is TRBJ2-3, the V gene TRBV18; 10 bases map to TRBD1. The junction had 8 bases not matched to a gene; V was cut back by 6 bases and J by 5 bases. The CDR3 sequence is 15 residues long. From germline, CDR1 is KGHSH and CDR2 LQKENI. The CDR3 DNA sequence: TGTGCCAGCTCGCACCGGGACAGGGGCAAAGATACGCAGTATTTT. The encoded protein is CASSHRDRGKDTQYF.

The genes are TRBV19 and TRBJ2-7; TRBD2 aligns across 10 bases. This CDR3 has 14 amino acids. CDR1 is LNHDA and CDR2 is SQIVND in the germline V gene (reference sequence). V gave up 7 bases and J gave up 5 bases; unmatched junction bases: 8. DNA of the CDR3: TGTGCCAGTAAGGTCAGCGGGGGGGCCCACGAGCAGTACTTC. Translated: CASKVSGGAHEQYF.

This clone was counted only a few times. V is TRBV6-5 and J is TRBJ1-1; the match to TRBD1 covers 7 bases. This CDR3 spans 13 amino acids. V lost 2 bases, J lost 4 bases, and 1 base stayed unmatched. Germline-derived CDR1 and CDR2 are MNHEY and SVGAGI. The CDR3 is CASSYDRVTEAFF. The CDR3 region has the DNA TGTGCCAGCAGTTACGACAGGGTCACTGAAGCTTTCTTT.

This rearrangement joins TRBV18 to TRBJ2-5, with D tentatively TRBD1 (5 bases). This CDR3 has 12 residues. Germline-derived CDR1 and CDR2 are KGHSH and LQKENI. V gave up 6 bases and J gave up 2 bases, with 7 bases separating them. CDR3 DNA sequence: TGTGCCAGCTCGACAGTTCAAGAGACCCAGTACTTC. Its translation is CASSTVQETQYF.

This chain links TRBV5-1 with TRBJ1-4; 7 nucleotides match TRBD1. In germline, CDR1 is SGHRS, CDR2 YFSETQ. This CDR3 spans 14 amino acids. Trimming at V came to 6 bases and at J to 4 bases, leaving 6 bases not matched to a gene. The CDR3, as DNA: TGCGCCAGCACAAGGGACAGTAGTAATGAAAAACTGTTTTTT. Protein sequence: CASTRDSSNEKLFF.

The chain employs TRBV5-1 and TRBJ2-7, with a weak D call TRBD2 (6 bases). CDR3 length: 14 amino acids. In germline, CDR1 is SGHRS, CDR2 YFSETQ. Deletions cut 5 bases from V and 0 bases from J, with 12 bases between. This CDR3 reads CASSSSVGSYEQYF. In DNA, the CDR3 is TGCGCCAGCAGTTCTAGCGTCGGCTCCTACGAGCAGTACTTC. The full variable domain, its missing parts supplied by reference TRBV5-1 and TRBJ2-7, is KAGVTQTPRYLIKTRGQQVTLSCSPISGHRSVSWYQQTPGQGLQFLFEYFSETQRNKGNFPGRFSGRQFSNSRSEMNVSTLELGDSALYLCASSSSVGSYEQYFGPGTRLTVT.

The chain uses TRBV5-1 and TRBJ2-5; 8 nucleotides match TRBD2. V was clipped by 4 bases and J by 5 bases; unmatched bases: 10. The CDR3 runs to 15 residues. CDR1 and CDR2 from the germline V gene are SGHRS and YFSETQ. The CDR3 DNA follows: TGCGCCAGCAGCGTCGGGACTAGGGGCGGGGAGACCCAGTACTTC. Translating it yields CASSVGTRGGETQYF. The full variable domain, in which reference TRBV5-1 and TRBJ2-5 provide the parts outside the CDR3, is KAGVTQTPRYLIKTRGQQVTLSCSPISGHRSVSWYQQTPGQGLQFLFEYFSETQRNKGNFPGRFSGRQFSNSRSEMNVSTLELGDSALYLCASSVGTRGGETQYFGPGTRLLVL.

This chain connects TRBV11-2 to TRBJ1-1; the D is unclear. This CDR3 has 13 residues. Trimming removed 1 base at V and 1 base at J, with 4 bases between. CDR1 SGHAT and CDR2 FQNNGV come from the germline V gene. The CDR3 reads CASSLAGNTEAFF. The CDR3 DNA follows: TGTGCCAGCAGCTTAGCCGGGAACACTGAAGCTTTCTTT. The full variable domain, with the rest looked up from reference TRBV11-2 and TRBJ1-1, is EAGVAQSPRYKIIEKRQSVAFWCNPISGHATLYWYQQILGQGPKLLIQFQNNGVVDDSQLPKDRFSAERLKGVDSTLKIQPAKLEDSAVYLCASSLAGNTEAFFGQGTRLTVV.

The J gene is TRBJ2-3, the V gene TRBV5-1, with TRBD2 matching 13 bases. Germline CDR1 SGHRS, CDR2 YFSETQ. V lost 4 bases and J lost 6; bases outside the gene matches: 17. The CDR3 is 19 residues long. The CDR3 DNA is TGCGCCAGCAGCCGATCGGGGGGGCCGACGACTAGCGGGAGGGATACGCAGTATTTT. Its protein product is CASSRSGGPTTSGRDTQYF.

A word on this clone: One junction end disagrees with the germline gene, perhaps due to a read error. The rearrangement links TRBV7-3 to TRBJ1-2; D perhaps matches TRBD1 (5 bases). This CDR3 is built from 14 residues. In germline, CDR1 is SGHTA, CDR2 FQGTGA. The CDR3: CASSFSPDPTAQVF. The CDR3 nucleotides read TGTGCCAGCAGCTTTTCCCCCGATCCGACAGCTCAGGTCTTC.

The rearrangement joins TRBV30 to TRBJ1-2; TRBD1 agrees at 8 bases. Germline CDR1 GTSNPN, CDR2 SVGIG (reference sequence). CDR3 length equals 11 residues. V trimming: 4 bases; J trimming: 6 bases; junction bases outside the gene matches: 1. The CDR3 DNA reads TGTGCCTGGACGGACAGGGATGGCTACACCTTC. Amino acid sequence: CAWTDRDGYTF.

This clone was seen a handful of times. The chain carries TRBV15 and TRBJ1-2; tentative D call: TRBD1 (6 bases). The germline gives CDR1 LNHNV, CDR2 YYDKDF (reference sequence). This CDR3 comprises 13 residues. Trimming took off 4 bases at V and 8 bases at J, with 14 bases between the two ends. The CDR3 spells CATSTGTRYGYTF. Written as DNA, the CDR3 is TGTGCCACCAGCACCGGGACACGATACGGCTACACCTTC.

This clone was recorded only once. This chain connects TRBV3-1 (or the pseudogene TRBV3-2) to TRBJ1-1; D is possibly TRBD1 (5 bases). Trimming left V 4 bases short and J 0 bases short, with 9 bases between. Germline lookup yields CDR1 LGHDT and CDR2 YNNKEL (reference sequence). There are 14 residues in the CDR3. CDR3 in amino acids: CASSLDSVNTEAFF. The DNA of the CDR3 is TGTGCCAGCAGCCTAGACAGCGTGAACACTGAAGCTTTCTTT.

The CDR3: CASSSKGLYNEQFF. CDR3 coding DNA: TGTGCCAGTAGTAGCAAGGGACTTTACAATGAGCAGTTCTTC. The chain employs TRBV19 and TRBJ2-1, with a tentative D call TRBD2 (6 bases). CDR3 length: 14 amino acids. V was trimmed by 4 bases and J by 4 bases, leaving 11 bases between them. Germline V lookup: CDR1 LNHDA, CDR2 SQIVND (reference sequence). The whole variable domain, remainder taken from reference TRBV19 and TRBJ2-1, is DGGITQSPKYLFRKEGQNVTLSCEQNLNHDAMYWYRQDPGQGLRLIYYSQIVNDFQKGDIAEGYSVSREKKESFPLTVTSAQKNPTAFYLCASSSKGLYNEQFFGPGTRLTVL.

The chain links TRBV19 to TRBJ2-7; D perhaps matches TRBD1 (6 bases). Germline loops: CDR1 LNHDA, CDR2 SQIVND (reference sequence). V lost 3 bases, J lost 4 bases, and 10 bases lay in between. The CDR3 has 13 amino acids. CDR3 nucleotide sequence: TGTGCCAGTAGTATGAGTACAGGGTACGAGCAGTACTTC. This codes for CASSMSTGYEQYF.

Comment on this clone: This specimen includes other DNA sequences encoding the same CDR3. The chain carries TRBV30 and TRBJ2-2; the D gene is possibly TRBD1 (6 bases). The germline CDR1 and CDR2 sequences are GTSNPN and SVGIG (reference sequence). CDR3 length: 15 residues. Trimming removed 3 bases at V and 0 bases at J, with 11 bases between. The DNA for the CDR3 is TGTGCCTGGAGAGGGGACATCGCGAACACCGGGGAGCTGTTTTTT. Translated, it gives CAWRGDIANTGELFF.

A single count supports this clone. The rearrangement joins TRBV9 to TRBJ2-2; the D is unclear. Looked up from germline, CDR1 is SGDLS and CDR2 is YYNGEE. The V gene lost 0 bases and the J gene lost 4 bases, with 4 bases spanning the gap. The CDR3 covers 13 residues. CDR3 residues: CASSVGVTGELFF. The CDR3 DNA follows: TGTGCCAGCAGCGTAGGAGTCACCGGGGAGCTGTTTTTT.

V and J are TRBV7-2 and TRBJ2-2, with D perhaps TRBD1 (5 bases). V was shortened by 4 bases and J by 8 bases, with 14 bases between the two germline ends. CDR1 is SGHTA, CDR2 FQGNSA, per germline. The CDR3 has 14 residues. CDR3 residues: CASSYQGLPGELFF. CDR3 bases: TGTGCCAGCAGCTACCAGGGATTACCGGGGGAGCTGTTTTTT.

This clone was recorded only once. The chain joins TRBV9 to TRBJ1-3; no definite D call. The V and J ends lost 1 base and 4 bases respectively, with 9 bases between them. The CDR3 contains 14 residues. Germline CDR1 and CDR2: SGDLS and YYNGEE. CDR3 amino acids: CASSVKGVGNTIYF. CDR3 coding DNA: TGTGCCAGCAGCGTAAAGGGAGTGGGAAACACCATATATTTT.

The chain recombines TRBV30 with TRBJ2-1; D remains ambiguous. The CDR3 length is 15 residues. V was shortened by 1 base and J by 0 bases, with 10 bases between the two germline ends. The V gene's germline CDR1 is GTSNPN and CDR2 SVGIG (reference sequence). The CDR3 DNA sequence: TGTGCCTGGAGTGCGACTCCCAACTCCTACAATGAGCAGTTCTTC. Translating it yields CAWSATPNSYNEQFF. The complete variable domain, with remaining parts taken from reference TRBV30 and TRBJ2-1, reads SQTIHQWPATLVQPVGSPLSLECTVEGTSNPNLYWYRQAAGRGLQLLFYSVGIGQISSEVPQNLSASRPQDRQFILSSKKLLLSDSGFYLCAWSATPNSYNEQFFGPGTRLTVL.

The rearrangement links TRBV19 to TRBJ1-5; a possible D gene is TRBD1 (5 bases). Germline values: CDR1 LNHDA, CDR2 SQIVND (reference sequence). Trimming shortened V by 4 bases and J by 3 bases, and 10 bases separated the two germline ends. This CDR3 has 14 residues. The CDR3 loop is CASSTRQFNQPQHF. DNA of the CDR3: TGTGCCAGTAGTACCCGACAGTTCAATCAGCCCCAGCATTTT.